This entry features one TCR beta chain sequence. The data were taken from a study of T cell responses to AZD1222 COVID-19 vaccine. The V end was cut by 8 bases, the J end by 1 base, with 17 bases between. Looked up from germline, CDR1 is SNHLY and CDR2 is FYNNEI. The CDR3 loop spans 15 amino acids. Data came from immunoSEQ multiplex PCR; TCRdb stores just in-frame clones and leaves some out. The table has 100,000 to 120,000 clones, approximately 89% seen once; the top ten hold approximately 3.1%. V is TRBV2 and J is TRBJ1-1; tentative D call: TRBD1 (5 bases). The TCR was taken from an adult in good health. The material was peripheral blood, obtained on day 0 of MenACWY control vaccination. The CDR3 DNA reads TGTGCCAGCTCTCAATTGGGCAGGGCGAACACTGAAGCTTTCTTT. Its protein product is CASSQLGRANTEAFF.